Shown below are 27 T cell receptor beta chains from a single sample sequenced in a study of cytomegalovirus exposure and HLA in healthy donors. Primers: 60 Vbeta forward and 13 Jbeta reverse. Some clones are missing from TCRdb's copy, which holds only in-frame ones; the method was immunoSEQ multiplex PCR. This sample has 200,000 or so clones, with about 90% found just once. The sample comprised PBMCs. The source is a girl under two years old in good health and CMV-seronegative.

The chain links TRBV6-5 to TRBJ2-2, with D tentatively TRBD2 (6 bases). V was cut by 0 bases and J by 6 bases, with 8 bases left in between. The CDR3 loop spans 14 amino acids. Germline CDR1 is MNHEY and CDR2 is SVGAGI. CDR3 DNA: TGTGCCAGCAGTTACTCGACGGGGGCCGGGGAGCTGTTTTTT. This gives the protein CASSYSTGAGELFF.

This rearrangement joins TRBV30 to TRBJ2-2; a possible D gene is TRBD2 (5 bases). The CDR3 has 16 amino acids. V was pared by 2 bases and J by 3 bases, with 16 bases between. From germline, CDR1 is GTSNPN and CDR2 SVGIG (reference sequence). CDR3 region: CAWSFTGTLDTGELFF. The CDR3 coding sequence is TGTGCCTGGAGTTTTACGGGAACCCTAGACACCGGGGAGCTGTTTTTT.

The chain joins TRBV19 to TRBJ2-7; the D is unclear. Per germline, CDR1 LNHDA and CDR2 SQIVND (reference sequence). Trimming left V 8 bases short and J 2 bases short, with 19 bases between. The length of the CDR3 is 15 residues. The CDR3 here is CASAPGATYAYEQYF. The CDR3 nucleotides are TGTGCCAGTGCTCCTGGTGCAACCTATGCCTACGAGCAGTACTTC.

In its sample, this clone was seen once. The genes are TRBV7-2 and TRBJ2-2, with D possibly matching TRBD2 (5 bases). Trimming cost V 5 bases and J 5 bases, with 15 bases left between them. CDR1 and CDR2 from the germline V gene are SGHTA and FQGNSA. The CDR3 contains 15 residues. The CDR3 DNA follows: TGTGCCAGCAGCATCCCCACTAGAAGGACCGGGGAGCTGTTTTTT. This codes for CASSIPTRRTGELFF. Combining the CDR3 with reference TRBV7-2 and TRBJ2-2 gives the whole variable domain GAGVSQSPSNKVTEKGKDVELRCDPISGHTALYWYRQSLGQGLEFLIYFQGNSAPDKSGLPSDRFSAERTGGSVSTLTIQRTQQEDSAVYLCASSIPTRRTGELFFGEGSRLTVL.

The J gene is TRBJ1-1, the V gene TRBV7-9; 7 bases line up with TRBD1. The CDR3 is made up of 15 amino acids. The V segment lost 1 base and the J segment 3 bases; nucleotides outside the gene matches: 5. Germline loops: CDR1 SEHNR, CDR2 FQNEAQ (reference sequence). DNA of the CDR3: TGTGCCAGCAGCTTAGTCGTAGACAGGGACACTGAAGCTTTCTTT. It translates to CASSLVVDRDTEAFF.

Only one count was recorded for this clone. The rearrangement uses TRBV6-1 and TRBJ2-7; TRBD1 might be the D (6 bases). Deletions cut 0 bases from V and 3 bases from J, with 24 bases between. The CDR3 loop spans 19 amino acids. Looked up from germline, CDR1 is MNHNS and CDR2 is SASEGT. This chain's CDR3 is CASSEARGHWQGFYYEQYF. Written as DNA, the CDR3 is TGTGCCAGCAGTGAAGCAAGGGGACACTGGCAGGGATTCTACTACGAGCAGTACTTC.

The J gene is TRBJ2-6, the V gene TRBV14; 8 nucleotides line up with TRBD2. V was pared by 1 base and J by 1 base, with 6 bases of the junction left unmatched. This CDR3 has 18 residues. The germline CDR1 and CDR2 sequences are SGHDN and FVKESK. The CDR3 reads CASSQAGLVKSGANVLTF. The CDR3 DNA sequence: TGTGCCAGCAGCCAAGCGGGACTAGTCAAATCTGGGGCCAACGTCCTGACTTTC.

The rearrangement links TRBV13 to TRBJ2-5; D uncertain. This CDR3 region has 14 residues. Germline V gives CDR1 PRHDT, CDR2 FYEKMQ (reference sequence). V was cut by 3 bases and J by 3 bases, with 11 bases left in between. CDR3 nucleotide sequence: TGTGCCAGCAGCTTCTCCTACCGAGAAGAGACCCAGTACTTC. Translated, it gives CASSFSYREETQYF.

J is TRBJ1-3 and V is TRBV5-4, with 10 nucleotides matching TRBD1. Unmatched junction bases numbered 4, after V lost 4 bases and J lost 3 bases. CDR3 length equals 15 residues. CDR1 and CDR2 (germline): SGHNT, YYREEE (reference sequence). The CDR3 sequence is CASSPGTGDGNTIYF. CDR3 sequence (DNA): TGTGCCAGCAGCCCTGGGACAGGGGATGGAAACACCATATATTTT. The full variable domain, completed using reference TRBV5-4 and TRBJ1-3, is ETGVTQSPTHLIKTRGQQVTLRCSSQSGHNTVSWYQQALGQGPQFIFQYYREEENGRGNFPPRFSGLQFPNYSSELNVNALELDDSALYLCASSPGTGDGNTIYFGEGSWLTVV.

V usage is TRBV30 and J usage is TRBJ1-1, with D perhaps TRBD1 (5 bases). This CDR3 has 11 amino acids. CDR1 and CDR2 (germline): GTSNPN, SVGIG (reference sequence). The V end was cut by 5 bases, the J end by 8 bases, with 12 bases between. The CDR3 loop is CAWRRAGEAFF. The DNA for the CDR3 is TGTGCCTGGCGCAGGGCGGGAGAAGCTTTCTTT.

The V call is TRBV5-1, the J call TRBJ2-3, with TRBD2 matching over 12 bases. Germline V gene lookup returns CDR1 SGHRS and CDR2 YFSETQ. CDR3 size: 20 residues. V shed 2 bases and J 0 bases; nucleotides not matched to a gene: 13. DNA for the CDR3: TGCGCCAGCAGCTTCCCGAGACTAGCGGGGGCGCCGACAAGCACAGATACGCAGTATTTT. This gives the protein CASSFPRLAGAPTSTDTQYF.

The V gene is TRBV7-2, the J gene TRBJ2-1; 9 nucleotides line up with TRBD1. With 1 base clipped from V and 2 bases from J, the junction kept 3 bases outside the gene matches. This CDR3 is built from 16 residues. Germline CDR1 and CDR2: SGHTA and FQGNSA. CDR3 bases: TGTGCCAGCAGCTTAGAACAGGGGGCGCCCTACAATGAGCAGTTCTTC. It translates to CASSLEQGAPYNEQFF.

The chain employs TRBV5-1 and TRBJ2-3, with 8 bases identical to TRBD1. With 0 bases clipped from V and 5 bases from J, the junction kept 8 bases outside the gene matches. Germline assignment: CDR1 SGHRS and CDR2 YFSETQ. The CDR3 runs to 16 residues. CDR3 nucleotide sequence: TGCGCCAGCAGCTTGGCCGGCAGGGGGCGCGGAGATACGCAGTATTTT. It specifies CASSLAGRGRGDTQYF. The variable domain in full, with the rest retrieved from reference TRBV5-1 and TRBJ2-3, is KAGVTQTPRYLIKTRGQQVTLSCSPISGHRSVSWYQQTPGQGLQFLFEYFSETQRNKGNFPGRFSGRQFSNSRSEMNVSTLELGDSALYLCASSLAGRGRGDTQYFGPGTRLTVL.

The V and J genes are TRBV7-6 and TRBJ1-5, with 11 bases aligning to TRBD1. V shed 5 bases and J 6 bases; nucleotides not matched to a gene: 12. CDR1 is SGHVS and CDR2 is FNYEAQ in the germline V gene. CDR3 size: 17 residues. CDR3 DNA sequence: TGTGCCAGCAGCCCGGGGACAGGGGGTATCTGGGGTCAGCCCCAGCATTTT. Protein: CASSPGTGGIWGQPQHF.

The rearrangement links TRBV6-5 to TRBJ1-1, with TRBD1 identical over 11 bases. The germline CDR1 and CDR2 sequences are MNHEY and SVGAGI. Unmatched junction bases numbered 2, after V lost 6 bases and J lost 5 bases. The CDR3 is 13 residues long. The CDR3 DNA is TGTGCCAGCAGCGGACAGGGGGCGACTGAAGCTTTCTTT. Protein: CASSGQGATEAFF.

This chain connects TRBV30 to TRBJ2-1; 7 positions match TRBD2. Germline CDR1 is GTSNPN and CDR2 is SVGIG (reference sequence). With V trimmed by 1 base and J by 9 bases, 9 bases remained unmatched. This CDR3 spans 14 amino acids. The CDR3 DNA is TGTGCCTGGAGTGACGAACATGGGAGGGCTGAGCAGTTCTTC. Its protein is CAWSDEHGRAEQFF.

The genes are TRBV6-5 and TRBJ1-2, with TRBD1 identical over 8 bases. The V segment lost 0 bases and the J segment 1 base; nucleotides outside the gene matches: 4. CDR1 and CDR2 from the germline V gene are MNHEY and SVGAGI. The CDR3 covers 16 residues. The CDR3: CASSYSTGEVNYGYTF. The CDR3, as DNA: TGTGCCAGCAGTTACTCGACAGGGGAGGTTAACTATGGCTACACCTTC.

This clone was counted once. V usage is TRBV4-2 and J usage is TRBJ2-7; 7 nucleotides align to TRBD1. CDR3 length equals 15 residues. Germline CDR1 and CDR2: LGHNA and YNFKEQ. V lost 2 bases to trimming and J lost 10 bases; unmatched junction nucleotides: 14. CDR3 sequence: CASSQPGQPFHSQYF. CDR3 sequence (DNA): TGTGCCAGCAGCCAACCGGGACAGCCATTTCACAGCCAGTACTTC.

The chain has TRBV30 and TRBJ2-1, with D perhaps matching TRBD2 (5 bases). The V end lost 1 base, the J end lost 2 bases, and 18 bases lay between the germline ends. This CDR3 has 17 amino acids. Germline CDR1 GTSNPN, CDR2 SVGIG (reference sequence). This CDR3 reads CAWSGWAPGFAYNEQFF. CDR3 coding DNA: TGTGCCTGGAGTGGCTGGGCCCCGGGGTTCGCCTACAATGAGCAGTTCTTC.

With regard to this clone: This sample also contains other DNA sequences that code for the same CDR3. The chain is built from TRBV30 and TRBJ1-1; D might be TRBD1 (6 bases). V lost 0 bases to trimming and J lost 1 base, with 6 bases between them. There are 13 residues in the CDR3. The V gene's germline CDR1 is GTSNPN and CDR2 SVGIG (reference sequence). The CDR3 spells CAWSVQGNTEAFF. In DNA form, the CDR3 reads TGTGCCTGGAGTGTACAGGGGAACACTGAAGCTTTCTTT.

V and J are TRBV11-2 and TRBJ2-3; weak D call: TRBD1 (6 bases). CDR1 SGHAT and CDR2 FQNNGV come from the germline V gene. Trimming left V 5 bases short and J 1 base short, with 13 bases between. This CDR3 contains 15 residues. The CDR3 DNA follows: TGTGCCAGCAGCCCAGGGGAGTCGGGCACAGATACGCAGTATTTT. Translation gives CASSPGESGTDTQYF.

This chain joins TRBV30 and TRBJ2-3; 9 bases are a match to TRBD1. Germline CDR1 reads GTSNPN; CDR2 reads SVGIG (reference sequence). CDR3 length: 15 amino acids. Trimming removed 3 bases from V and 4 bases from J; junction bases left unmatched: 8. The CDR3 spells CAWRGQGDLSDTQYF. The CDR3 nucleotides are TGTGCCTGGAGGGGACAGGGCGATTTGTCAGATACGCAGTATTTT.

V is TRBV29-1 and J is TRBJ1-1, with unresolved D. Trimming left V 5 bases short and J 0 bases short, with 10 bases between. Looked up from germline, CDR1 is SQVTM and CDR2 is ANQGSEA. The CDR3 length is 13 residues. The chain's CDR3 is CSVSTRMNTEAFF. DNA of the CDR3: TGCAGCGTTTCGACACGAATGAACACTGAAGCTTTCTTT. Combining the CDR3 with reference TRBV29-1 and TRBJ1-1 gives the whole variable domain SAVISQKPSRDICQRGTSLTIQCQVDSQVTMMFWYRQQPGQSLTLIATANQGSEATYESGFVIDKFPISRPNLTFSTLTVSNMSPEDSSIYLCSVSTRMNTEAFFGQGTRLTVV.

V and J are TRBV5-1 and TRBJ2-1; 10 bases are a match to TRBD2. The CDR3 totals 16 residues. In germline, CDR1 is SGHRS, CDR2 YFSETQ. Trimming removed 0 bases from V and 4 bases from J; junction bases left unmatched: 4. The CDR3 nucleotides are TGCGCCAGCAGCTTGGTGGCTAGCGGGGGATACAATGAGCAGTTCTTC. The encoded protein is CASSLVASGGYNEQFF.

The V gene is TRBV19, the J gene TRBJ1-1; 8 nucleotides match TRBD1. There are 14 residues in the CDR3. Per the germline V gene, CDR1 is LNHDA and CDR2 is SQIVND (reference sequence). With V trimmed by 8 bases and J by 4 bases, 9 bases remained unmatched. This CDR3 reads CASGLRGQGTEAFF. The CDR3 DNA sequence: TGTGCCAGTGGTCTCAGGGGGCAGGGCACTGAAGCTTTCTTT.

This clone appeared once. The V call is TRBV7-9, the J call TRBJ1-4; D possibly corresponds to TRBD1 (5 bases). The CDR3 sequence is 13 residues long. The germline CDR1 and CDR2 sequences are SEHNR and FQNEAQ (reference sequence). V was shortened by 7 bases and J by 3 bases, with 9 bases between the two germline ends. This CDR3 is CASKGESNEKLFF. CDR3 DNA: TGTGCCAGCAAAGGGGAATCTAATGAAAAACTGTTTTTT.

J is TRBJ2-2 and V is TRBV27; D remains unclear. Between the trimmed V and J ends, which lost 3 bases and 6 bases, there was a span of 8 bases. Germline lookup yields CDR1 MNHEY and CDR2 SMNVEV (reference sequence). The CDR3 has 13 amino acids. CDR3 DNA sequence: TGTGCCAGCAGTTTGGGCGTCTCCGGGGAGCTGTTTTTT. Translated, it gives CASSLGVSGELFF.